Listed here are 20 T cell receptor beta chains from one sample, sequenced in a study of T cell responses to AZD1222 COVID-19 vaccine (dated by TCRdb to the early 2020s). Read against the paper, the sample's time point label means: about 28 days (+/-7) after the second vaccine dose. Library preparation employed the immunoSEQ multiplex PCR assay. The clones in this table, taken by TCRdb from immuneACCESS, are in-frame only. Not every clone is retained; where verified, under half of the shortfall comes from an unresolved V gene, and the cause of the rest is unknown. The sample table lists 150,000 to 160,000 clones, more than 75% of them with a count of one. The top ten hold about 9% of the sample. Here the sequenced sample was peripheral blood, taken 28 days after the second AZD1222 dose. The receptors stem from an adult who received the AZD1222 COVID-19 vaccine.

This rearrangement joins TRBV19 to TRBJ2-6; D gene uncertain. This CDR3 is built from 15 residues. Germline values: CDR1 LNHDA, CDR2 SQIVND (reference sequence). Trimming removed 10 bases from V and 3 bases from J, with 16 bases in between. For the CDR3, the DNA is TGTGCCACCTCCTATAGGGCGCGTGGGGCCAACGTCCTGACTTTC. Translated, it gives CATSYRARGANVLTF.

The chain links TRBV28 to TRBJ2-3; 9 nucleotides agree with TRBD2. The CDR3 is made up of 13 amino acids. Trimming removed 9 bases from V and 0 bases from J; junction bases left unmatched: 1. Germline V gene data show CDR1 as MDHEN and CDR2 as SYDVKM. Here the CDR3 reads CASTSGSTDTQYF. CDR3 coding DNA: TGTGCCAGTACTAGCGGGAGCACAGATACGCAGTATTTT.

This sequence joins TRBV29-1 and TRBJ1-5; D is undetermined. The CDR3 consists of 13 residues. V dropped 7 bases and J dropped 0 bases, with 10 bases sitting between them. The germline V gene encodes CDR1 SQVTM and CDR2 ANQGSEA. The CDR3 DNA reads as TGCAGCGCCGAAGTCAATAGCAATCAGCCCCAGCATTTT. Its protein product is CSAEVNSNQPQHF.

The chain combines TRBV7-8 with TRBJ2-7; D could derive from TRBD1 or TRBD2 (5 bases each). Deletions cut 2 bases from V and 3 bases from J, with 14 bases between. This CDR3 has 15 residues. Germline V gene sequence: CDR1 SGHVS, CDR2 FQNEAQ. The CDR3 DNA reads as TGTGCCAGCAGCTTAATGGGGGTGGTGGTCTACGAGCAGTACTTC. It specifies CASSLMGVVVYEQYF. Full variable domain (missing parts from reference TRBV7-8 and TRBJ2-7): GAGVSQSPRYKVAKRGQDVALRCDPISGHVSLFWYQQALGQGPEFLTYFQNEAQLDKSGLPSDRFFAERPEGSVSTLKIQRTQQEDSAVYLCASSLMGVVVYEQYFGPGTRLTVT.

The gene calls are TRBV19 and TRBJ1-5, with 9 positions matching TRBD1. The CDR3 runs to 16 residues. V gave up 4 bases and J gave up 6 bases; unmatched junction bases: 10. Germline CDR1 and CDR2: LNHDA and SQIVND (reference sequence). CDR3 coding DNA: TGTGCCAGTAGTAGCCCCACAGGGGGCTTTGGTCAGCCCCAGCATTTT. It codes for CASSSPTGGFGQPQHF.

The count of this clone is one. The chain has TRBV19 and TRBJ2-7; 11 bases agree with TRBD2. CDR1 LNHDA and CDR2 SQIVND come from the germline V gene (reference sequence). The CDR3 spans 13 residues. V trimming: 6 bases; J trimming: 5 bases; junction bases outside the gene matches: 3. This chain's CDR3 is CASRPGLADEQYF. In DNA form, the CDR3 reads TGTGCCAGTAGACCGGGACTAGCGGACGAGCAGTACTTC. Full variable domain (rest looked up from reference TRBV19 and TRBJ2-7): DGGITQSPKYLFRKEGQNVTLSCEQNLNHDAMYWYRQDPGQGLRLIYYSQIVNDFQKGDIAEGYSVSREKKESFPLTVTSAQKNPTAFYLCASRPGLADEQYFGPGTRLTVT.

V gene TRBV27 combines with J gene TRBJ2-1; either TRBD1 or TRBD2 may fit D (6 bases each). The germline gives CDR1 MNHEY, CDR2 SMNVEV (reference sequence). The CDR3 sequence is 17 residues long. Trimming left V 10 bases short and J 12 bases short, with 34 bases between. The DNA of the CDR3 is TGTGCCACCATAGACCGGGGGCCGGGCAGTTTGAGACCTGTGCAGTTCTTC. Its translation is CATIDRGPGSLRPVQFF.

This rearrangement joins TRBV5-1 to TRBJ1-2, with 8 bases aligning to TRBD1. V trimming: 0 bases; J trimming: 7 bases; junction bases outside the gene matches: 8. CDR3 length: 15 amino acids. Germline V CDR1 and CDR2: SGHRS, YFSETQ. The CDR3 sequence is CASSLGDRGIPGYTF. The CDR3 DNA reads TGCGCCAGCAGCTTGGGAGACAGGGGTATTCCTGGCTACACCTTC.

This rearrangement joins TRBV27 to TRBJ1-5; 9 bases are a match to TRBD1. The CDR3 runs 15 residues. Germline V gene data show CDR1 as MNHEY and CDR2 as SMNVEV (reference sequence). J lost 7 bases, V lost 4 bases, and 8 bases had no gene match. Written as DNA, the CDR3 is TGTGCCAGCAGTTCGGGACAGGGAACGCCGCAGCCCCAGCATTTT. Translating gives CASSSGQGTPQPQHF.

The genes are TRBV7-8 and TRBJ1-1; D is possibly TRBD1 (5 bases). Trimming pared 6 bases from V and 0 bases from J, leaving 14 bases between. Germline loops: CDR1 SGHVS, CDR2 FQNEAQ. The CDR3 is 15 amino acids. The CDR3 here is CASSSGRLMNTEAFF. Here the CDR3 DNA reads TGTGCCAGCAGTTCGGGACGGCTCATGAACACTGAAGCTTTCTTT.

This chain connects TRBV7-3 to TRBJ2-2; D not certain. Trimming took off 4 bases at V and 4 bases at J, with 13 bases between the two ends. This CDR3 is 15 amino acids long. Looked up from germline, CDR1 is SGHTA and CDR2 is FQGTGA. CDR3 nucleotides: TGTGCCAGCAGCTCTGGGATTCCCGGCACCGGGGAGCTGTTTTTT. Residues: CASSSGIPGTGELFF. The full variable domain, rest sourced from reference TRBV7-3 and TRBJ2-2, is GAGVSQTPSNKVTEKGKYVELRCDPISGHTALYWYRQSLGQGPEFLIYFQGTGAADDSGLPNDRFFAVRPEGSVSTLKIQRTERGDSAVYLCASSSGIPGTGELFFGEGSRLTVL.

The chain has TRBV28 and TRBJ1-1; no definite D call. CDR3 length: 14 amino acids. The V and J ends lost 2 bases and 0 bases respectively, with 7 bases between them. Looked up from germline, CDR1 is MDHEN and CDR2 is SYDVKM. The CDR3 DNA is TGTGCCAGCAGTTTACCTGGATTGAACACTGAAGCTTTCTTT. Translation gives CASSLPGLNTEAFF.

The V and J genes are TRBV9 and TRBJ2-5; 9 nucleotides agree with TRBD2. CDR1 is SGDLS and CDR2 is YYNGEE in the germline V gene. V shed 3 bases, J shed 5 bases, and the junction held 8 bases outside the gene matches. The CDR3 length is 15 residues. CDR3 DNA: TGTGCCAGCAGCGCCGTAGCGGGAGTCTCTGAGACCCAGTACTTC. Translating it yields CASSAVAGVSETQYF.

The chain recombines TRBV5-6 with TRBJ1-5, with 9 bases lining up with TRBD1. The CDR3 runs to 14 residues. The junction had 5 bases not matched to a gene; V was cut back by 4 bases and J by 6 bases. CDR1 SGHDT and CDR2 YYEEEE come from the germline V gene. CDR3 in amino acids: CASSTGQGRQPQHF. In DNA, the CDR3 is TGTGCCAGCAGCACGGGACAGGGACGTCAGCCCCAGCATTTT.

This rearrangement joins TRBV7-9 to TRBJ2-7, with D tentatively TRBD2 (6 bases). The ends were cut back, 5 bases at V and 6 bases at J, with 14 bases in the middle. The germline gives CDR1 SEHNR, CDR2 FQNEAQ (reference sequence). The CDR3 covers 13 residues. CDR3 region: CASSGRGKSEQYF. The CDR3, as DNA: TGTGCCAGCAGCGGGCGGGGTAAGAGCGAGCAGTACTTC.

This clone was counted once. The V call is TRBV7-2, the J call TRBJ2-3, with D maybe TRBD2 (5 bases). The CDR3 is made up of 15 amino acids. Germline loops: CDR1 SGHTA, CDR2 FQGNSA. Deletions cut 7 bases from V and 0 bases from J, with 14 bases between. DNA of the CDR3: TGTGCCAGCAAAAGGGAGCTAACTAGCACAGATACGCAGTATTTT. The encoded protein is CASKRELTSTDTQYF.

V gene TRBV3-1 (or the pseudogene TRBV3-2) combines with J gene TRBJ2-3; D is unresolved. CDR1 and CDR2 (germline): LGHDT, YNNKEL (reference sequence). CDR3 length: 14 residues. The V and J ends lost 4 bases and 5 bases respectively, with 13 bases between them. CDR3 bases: TGTGCCAGCAGCCTCGGGCGTTCCGGAGATACGCAGTATTTT. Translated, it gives CASSLGRSGDTQYF.

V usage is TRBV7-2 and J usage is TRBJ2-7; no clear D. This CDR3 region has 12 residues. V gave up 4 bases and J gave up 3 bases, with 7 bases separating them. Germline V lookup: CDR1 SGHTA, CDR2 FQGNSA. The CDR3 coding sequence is TGTGCCAGCAGCTCGTACAACTACGAGCAGTACTTC. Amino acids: CASSSYNYEQYF.

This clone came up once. CDR3 nucleotide sequence: TGTGCCAGCAGCTTAGGGGGGGGTCGATGGGGCTCCTACAATGAGCAGTTCTTC. As protein: CASSLGGGRWGSYNEQFF. J is TRBJ2-1 and V is TRBV7-2; 7 nucleotides line up with TRBD2. The J segment lost 0 bases and the V segment lost 1 base, leaving 9 bases of the junction unmatched. This CDR3 is 18 amino acids long. CDR1 and CDR2 from the germline V gene are SGHTA and FQGNSA.

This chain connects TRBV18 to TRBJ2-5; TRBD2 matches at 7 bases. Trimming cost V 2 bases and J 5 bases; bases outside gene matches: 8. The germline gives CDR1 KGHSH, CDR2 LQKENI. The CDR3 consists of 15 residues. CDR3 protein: CASSPLAGVGETQYF. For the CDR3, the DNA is TGTGCCAGCTCACCATTAGCGGGCGTGGGGGAGACCCAGTACTTC.